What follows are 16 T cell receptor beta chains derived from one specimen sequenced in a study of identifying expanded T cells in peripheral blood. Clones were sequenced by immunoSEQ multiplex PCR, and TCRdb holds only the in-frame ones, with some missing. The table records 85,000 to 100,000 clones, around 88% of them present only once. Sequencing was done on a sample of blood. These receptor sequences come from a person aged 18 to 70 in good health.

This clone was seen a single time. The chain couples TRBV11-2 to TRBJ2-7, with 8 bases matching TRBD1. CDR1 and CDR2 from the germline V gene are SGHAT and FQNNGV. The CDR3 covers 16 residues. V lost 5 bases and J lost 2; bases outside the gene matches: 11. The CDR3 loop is CASSPETGVGAYEQYF. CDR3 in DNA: TGTGCCAGCAGCCCAGAGACAGGGGTTGGGGCCTACGAGCAGTACTTC.

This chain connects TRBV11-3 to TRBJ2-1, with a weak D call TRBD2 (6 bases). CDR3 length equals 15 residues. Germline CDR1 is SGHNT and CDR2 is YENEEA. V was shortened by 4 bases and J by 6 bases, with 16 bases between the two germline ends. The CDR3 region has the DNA TGTGCCAGCAGCTCCCCCGGGGGAGGTGGCAATGAGCAGTTCTTC. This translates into CASSSPGGGGNEQFF.

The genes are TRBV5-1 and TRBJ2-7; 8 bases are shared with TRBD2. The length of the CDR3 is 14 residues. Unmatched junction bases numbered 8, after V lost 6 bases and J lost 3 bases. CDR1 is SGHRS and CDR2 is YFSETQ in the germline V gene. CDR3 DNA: TGCGCCAGCAACTCGGTAGCGGGGCACTACGAGCAGTACTTC. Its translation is CASNSVAGHYEQYF.

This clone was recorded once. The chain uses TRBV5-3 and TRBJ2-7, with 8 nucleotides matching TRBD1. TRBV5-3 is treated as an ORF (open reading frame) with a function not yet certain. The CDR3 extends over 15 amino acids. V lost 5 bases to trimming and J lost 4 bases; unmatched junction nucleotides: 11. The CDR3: CARRFRDRRLYEQYF. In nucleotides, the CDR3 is TGTGCCAGAAGATTCCGGGACAGGAGGCTATACGAGCAGTACTTC.

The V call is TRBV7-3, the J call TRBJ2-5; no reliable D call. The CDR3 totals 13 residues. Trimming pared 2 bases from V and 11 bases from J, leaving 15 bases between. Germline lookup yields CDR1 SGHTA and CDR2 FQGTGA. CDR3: CASSLEAGREQYF. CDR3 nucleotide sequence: TGTGCCAGCAGCTTAGAGGCAGGTCGTGAGCAGTACTTC.

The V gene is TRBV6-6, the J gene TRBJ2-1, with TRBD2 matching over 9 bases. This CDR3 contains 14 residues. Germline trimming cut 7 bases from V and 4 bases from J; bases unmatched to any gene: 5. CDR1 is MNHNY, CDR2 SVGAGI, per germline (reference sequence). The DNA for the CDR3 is TGTGCCAGCACCCCGCTAGCGGGATACAATGAGCAGTTCTTC. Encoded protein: CASTPLAGYNEQFF.

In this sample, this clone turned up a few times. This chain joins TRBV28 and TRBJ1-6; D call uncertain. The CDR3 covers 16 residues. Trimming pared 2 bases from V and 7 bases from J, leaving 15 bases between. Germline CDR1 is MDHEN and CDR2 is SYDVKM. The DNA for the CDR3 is TGTGCCAGCAGTTTACCCTCCGTAGGGATGAATTCACCCCTCCACTTT. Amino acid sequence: CASSLPSVGMNSPLHF.

The CDR3 DNA reads as TGTGCCAGCAGTTCCACAGGAACGAAGTCCACTGAAGCTTTCTTT. Translating it yields CASSSTGTKSTEAFF. The chain is built from TRBV6-5 and TRBJ1-1, with D perhaps TRBD1 (5 bases). The CDR3 length is 15 residues. From germline, CDR1 is MNHEY and CDR2 SVGAGI. Trimming took off 4 bases at V and 4 bases at J, with 16 bases between the two ends.

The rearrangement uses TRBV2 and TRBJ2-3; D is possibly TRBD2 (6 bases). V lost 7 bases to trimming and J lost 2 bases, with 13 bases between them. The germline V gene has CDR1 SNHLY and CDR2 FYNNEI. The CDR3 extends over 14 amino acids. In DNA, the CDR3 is TGTGCCAGCAACGAGTGGCGGGACACAGATACGCAGTATTTT. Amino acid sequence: CASNEWRDTDTQYF.

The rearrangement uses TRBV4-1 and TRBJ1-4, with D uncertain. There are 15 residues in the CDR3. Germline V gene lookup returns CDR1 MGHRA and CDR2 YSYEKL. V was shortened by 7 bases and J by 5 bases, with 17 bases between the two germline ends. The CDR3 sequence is CASKVLGSTNEKLFF. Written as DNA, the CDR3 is TGCGCCAGCAAAGTCCTTGGGTCCACAAATGAAAAACTGTTTTTT.

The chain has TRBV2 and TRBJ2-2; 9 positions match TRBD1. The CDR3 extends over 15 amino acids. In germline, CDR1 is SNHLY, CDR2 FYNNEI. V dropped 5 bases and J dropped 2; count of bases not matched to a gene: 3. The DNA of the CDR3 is TGTGCCAGCAGTATGGACAGGGGAAACACCGGGGAGCTGTTTTTT. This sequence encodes CASSMDRGNTGELFF.

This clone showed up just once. For the CDR3, the DNA is TGTGCCTGGAGCCCCGGGGGGGTTTCTGGCAATGAGCAGTTCTTC. This gives the protein CAWSPGGVSGNEQFF. The chain is built from TRBV30 and TRBJ2-1, with TRBD2 matching 8 bases. Germline V gene lookup returns CDR1 GTSNPN and CDR2 SVGIG (reference sequence). With 3 bases clipped from V and 6 bases from J, the junction kept 10 bases outside the gene matches. The CDR3 contains 15 residues.

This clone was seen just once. The DNA of the CDR3 is TGCGCCAGCAGCCAAGGGGGGCTGAACACTGAAGCTTTCTTT. As protein: CASSQGGLNTEAFF. The chain joins TRBV4-3 to TRBJ1-1; tentatively, D is TRBD1 (6 bases). Germline V gene lookup returns CDR1 LGHNA and CDR2 YSLEER. Trimming took off 1 base at V and 0 bases at J, with 6 bases between the two ends. There are 14 residues in the CDR3.

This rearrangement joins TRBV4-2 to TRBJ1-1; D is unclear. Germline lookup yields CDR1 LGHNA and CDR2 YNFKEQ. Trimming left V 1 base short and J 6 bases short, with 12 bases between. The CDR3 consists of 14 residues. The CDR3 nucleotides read TGTGCCAGCAGCCAAGCGGACCTCATATCTGAAGCTTTCTTT. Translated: CASSQADLISEAFF.

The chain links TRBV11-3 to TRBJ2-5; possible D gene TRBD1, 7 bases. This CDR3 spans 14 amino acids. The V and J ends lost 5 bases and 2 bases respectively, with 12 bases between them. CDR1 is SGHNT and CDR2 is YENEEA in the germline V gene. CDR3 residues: CASSQGGVQETQYF. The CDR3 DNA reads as TGTGCCAGCAGCCAGGGGGGAGTTCAAGAGACCCAGTACTTC.

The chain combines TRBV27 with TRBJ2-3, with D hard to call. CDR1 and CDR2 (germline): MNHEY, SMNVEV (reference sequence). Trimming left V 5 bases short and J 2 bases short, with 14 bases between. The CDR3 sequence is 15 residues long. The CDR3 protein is CASSHATRNTDTQYF. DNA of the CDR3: TGTGCCAGCAGTCACGCGACCAGGAACACAGATACGCAGTATTTT.